This T cell receptor (beta chain) is from a study of T cells in Graves' hyperthyroidism and ophthalmopathy. TCR beta CDR3 regions were amplified from RNA transcripts. First-round RT-PCR with HTBI primers amplified the TCR CDR3 region. Each CDR3 protein gets one entry after TCRdb re-called the multiplex PCR reads with MiXCR. The table includes roughly 360,000 distinct CDR3 sequences, about 13% detected once. Patients aged 18 to 65 had newly diagnosed hyperthyroidism of under 2 months' duration. The CDR3 runs 15 residues. With V trimmed by 4 bases and J by 2 bases, 4 bases remained unmatched. This clonotype was observed at least ten times.

The chain uses TRBV12-3 or TRBV12-4 and TRBJ2-7; 11 bases align to TRBD2. The TCR originated in a man aged 30 to 39 with Graves' hyperthyroidism that later progressed to Graves' ophthalmopathy. Source material: blood. The CDR3 DNA reads TGTGCCAGCAGTTCTAGACTAGCGGGGACCTACGAGCAGTACTTC. Residues: CASSSRLAGTYEQYF.